This TCR beta chain was observed in a study of T cell responses to AZD1222 COVID-19 vaccine. Study results and limitations: Donors were largely white British and mainly female; clonal diversity was possibly underestimated. Repertoires were collected only later (after the peak T cell response had occurred). Two AZD1222 doses significantly raised spike-specific TCR breadth and depth over controls. Spike regions recognized by vaccine-associated CD4 TCRs spanned the protein, led by 160-218 and 743-854.

The CDR3 spans 14 residues. CDR1 is MNHEY, CDR2 SVGAGI, per germline. V lost 6 bases and J lost 3, with 14 bases in between. TCRdb's copy holds only in-frame clones and misses some; the assay was immunoSEQ multiplex PCR. The sample lists approximately 200,000 clones, about 91% occurring once. As for this clone: The antigen is undetermined.

The rearrangement links TRBV6-5 to TRBJ1-2, with D perhaps TRBD1 (5 bases). The receptor's source is an adult in good health. The source was peripheral blood, collected on day 0 of AZD1222 vaccination. The CDR3 reads CASSSSGTDYGYTF. DNA for the CDR3: TGTGCCAGCAGCAGCTCAGGGACGGACTATGGCTACACCTTC.